The T cell receptor beta chain described here comes from a study of PD-1 blockade in mismatch repair-deficient tumors. Germline V gene data show CDR1 as SGHDT and CDR2 as YYEEEE. V was shortened by 6 bases and J by 4 bases, with 14 bases between the two germline ends. The CDR3 is made up of 14 amino acids. The repertoire was sequenced with immunoSEQ multiplex PCR; TCRdb's copy has only in-frame clones and lacks some. The table records about 120,000 clones, around nine tenths of them present only once. This chain links TRBV5-6 with TRBJ2-1, with D perhaps TRBD1 (5 bases). Sequenced material: peripheral blood, taken just over 70 weeks after starting pembrolizumab. The TCR was taken from an adult with mismatch repair-deficient cancer. The CDR3 sequence is CASNPPNRYNEQFF. The CDR3 DNA is TGTGCCAGCAACCCCCCAAACAGGTACAATGAGCAGTTCTTC.